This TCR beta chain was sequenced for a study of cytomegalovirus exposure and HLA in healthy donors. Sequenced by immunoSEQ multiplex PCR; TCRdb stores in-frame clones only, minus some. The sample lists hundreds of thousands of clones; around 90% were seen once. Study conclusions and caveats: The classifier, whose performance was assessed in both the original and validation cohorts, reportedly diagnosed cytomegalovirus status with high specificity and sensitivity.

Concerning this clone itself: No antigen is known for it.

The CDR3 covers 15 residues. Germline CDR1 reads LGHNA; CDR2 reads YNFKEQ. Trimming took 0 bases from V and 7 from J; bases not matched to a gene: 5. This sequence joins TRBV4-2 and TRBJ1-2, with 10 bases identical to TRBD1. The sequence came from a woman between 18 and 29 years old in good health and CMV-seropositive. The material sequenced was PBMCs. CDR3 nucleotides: TGTGCCAGCAGCCAAGACTGGGACAGGGGCTTTGGCTACACCTTC. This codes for CASSQDWDRGFGYTF.